The 26 T cell receptor beta chains reported below all come from one sample, sequenced in a study of beta chain features in type 1 diabetes. Sequencing targeted expressed TCRB transcripts, as all isolated RNA had been reverse transcribed. Method: immunoSEQ multiplex PCR; TCRdb's copy keeps in-frame clones and lacks some. The sample has 850,000 to 900,000 clones, roughly 15% seen once. Sequenced material: naive CD4+ T cells from blood. The receptors were sampled from a young woman in good health.

This clone was seen a few times. The chain combines TRBV7-8 with TRBJ1-5, with D maybe TRBD1 (6 bases). Germline V gene lookup returns CDR1 SGHVS and CDR2 FQNEAQ. This CDR3 spans 15 amino acids. V lost 1 base and J 6 bases, leaving 13 bases between the germline ends. The CDR3 nucleotides are TGTGCCAGCAGCTTAGAGTTGGGGGGCGGTCAGCCCCAGCATTTT. Its protein is CASSLELGGGQPQHF.

The J gene is TRBJ2-2, the V gene TRBV2, with D uncertain. This CDR3 contains 15 residues. Germline values: CDR1 SNHLY, CDR2 FYNNEI. The V gene lost 5 bases and the J gene lost 0 bases, with 10 bases spanning the gap. The CDR3, as DNA: TGTGCCAGCAGTTACATGCCGGCGAACACCGGGGAGCTGTTTTTT. Its translation is CASSYMPANTGELFF.

A single count supports this clone. The chain employs TRBV28 and TRBJ1-1; 9 bases agree with TRBD1. Germline V CDR1 and CDR2: MDHEN, SYDVKM. The CDR3 is made up of 16 amino acids. Trimming at V came to 4 bases and at J to 1 base, leaving 7 bases not matched to a gene. CDR3 residues: CASSSSGQGPNTEAFF. In nucleotides, the CDR3 is TGTGCCAGCAGTTCCTCCGGACAGGGGCCGAACACTGAAGCTTTCTTT.

Only a few counts were recorded for this clone. This chain uses TRBV7-9 with TRBJ2-2; D is unclear. Germline CDR1 reads SEHNR; CDR2 reads FQNEAQ (reference sequence). V shed 0 bases and J shed 2 bases, with 7 bases lying between them. The length of the CDR3 is 15 residues. The CDR3 DNA reads as TGTGCCAGCAGCTTAGCGTCTTATAACACCGGGGAGCTGTTTTTT. It is translated as CASSLASYNTGELFF. Using reference TRBV7-9 and TRBJ2-2 for the parts outside the CDR3, the full variable domain is DTGVSQNPRHKITKRGQNVTFRCDPISEHNRLYWYRQTLGQGPEFLTYFQNEAQLEKSRLLSDRFSAERPKGSFSTLEIQRTEQGDSAMYLCASSLASYNTGELFFGEGSRLTVL.

The chain is built from TRBV28 and TRBJ2-4, with TRBD1 matching 9 bases. The V gene's germline CDR1 is MDHEN and CDR2 SYDVKM. V lost 5 bases, J lost 6 bases, and 11 bases stayed unmatched. CDR3 length equals 16 residues. CDR3 protein: CASSTPGQGGGNIQYF. The CDR3 DNA reads TGTGCCAGCAGTACCCCGGGACAGGGTGGTGGAAACATTCAGTACTTC.

This clone has more than one count but fewer than ten. The J gene is TRBJ1-5, the V gene TRBV5-4; D gene ambiguous. Germline-derived CDR1 and CDR2 are SGHNT and YYREEE (reference sequence). The CDR3 loop spans 13 amino acids. The V and J ends lost 2 bases and 7 bases respectively, with 10 bases between them. The CDR3 loop reads CASSFGGVQPQHF. The CDR3 nucleotides are TGTGCCAGCAGCTTTGGTGGGGTCCAGCCCCAGCATTTT.

This rearrangement joins TRBV25-1 to TRBJ1-2; D is ambiguous. Trimming removed 3 bases at V and 1 base at J, with 3 bases between. CDR1 is MGHDK and CDR2 is SYGVNS in the germline V gene. The CDR3 has 12 amino acids. DNA of the CDR3: TGTGCCAGCAGTGAGGATAACTATGGCTACACCTTC. Translated, it gives CASSEDNYGYTF.

In its sample, this clone was seen a few times. V is TRBV5-1 and J is TRBJ2-7; the match to TRBD1 covers 7 bases. The V segment lost 5 bases and the J segment 0 bases; nucleotides outside the gene matches: 14. The length of the CDR3 is 17 residues. The germline V gene encodes CDR1 SGHRS and CDR2 YFSETQ. Here the CDR3 reads CASSYDNRGTLSYEQYF. Written as DNA, the CDR3 is TGCGCCAGCAGTTACGATAACAGGGGAACCCTCTCCTACGAGCAGTACTTC.

The rearrangement joins TRBV15 to TRBJ1-1; the match to TRBD1 covers 7 bases. The V segment lost 1 base and the J segment 3 bases; nucleotides outside the gene matches: 5. There are 15 residues in the CDR3. The V gene's germline CDR1 is LNHNV and CDR2 YYDKDF (reference sequence). The CDR3: CATSRGGRGYTEAFF. In nucleotides, the CDR3 is TGTGCCACCAGCAGAGGCGGCAGGGGGTACACTGAAGCTTTCTTT.

The CDR3 is CASSDRKGGYEQYF. The DNA of the CDR3 is TGTGCCAGCAGTGACAGGAAAGGGGGCTACGAGCAGTACTTC. The V and J genes are TRBV2 and TRBJ2-7; a possible D gene is TRBD1 (6 bases). V gave up 3 bases and J gave up 3 bases, with 12 bases separating them. This CDR3 comprises 14 residues. Germline CDR1 reads SNHLY; CDR2 reads FYNNEI. The full variable domain, in which reference TRBV2 and TRBJ2-7 provide the parts outside the CDR3, is EPEVTQTPSHQVTQMGQEVILRCVPISNHLYFYWYRQILGQKVEFLVSFYNNEISEKSEIFDDQFSVERPDGSNFTLKIRSTKLEDSAMYFCASSDRKGGYEQYFGPGTRLTVT.

The chain combines TRBV7-3 with TRBJ2-1, with 7 bases aligning to TRBD2. Trimming cost V 5 bases and J 9 bases; bases outside gene matches: 7. The CDR3 is made up of 13 amino acids. CDR1 and CDR2 from the germline V gene are SGHTA and FQGTGA. The CDR3: CASSLLAELEQFF. CDR3 coding DNA: TGTGCCAGCAGCCTTCTAGCGGAGCTTGAGCAGTTCTTC. The full variable domain, completed using reference TRBV7-3 and TRBJ2-1, is GAGVSQTPSNKVTEKGKYVELRCDPISGHTALYWYRQSLGQGPEFLIYFQGTGAADDSGLPNDRFFAVRPEGSVSTLKIQRTERGDSAVYLCASSLLAELEQFFGPGTRLTVL.

This clone was observed a few times. The chain couples TRBV7-2 to TRBJ2-1; D ambiguous. The CDR3 length is 15 residues. The V gene lost 2 bases and the J gene lost 9 bases, with 17 bases spanning the gap. The germline gives CDR1 SGHTA, CDR2 FQGNSA. CDR3 in amino acids: CASSLRRQRVSEQFF. The CDR3 region has the DNA TGTGCCAGCAGCTTAAGAAGGCAAAGAGTGAGTGAGCAGTTCTTC.

The V gene is TRBV28, the J gene TRBJ1-2; D is uncertain. The CDR3 sequence is 14 residues long. The V gene's germline CDR1 is MDHEN and CDR2 SYDVKM. The germline V and J ends were trimmed by 10 bases and 4 bases, with 19 bases remaining between them. In DNA, the CDR3 is TGTGCCACCAAAAATGCGGGCCTCCTCTATGGCTACACCTTC. The encoded protein is CATKNAGLLYGYTF.

This chain's CDR3 is CASSPTLGFYEQYF. The DNA of the CDR3 is TGTGCCAGCAGCCCTACGTTGGGGTTCTACGAGCAGTACTTC. V gene TRBV7-2 combines with J gene TRBJ2-7; D is undetermined. V lost 5 bases and J 3 bases, leaving 14 bases between the germline ends. The CDR3 totals 14 residues. Germline V CDR1 and CDR2: SGHTA, FQGNSA.

The J gene is TRBJ2-3, the V gene TRBV4-3; D assignment may be TRBD1 or TRBD2 (6 bases each). The germline CDR1 and CDR2 sequences are LGHNA and YSLEER. V gave up 3 bases and J gave up 1 base, with 14 bases separating them. This CDR3 has 16 residues. The CDR3 here is CASSQAIRGRTDTQYF. CDR3 nucleotide sequence: TGCGCCAGCAGCCAGGCAATCCGGGGGCGCACAGATACGCAGTATTTT.

The CDR3 DNA sequence: TGTGCCAGCACCCTCAGCGGGAGTGTCACCGGGGAGCTGTTTTTT. As protein: CASTLSGSVTGELFF. The chain recombines TRBV9 with TRBJ2-2; TRBD2 agrees at 8 bases. The CDR3 sequence is 15 residues long. From germline, CDR1 is SGDLS and CDR2 YYNGEE. V was clipped by 6 bases and J by 4 bases; unmatched bases: 8.

This chain uses TRBV20-1 with TRBJ1-4; D not certain. Trimming removed 0 bases from V and 6 bases from J, with 2 bases in between. In germline, CDR1 is DFQATT, CDR2 SNEGSKA (reference sequence). CDR3 length: 11 amino acids. DNA for the CDR3: TGCAGTGCTAGAGATCATGAAAAACTGTTTTTT. Translation: CSARDHEKLFF.

This clone was detected a few times. The chain links TRBV9 to TRBJ2-1; the match to TRBD1 covers 11 bases. Germline V gene lookup returns CDR1 SGDLS and CDR2 YYNGEE. Losses at the gene ends were 3 bases for V and 5 bases for J; bases not matched to a gene: 4. The CDR3 is 15 amino acids. CDR3 sequence: CASSGRDRGNNEQFF. CDR3 DNA: TGTGCCAGCAGCGGTAGGGACAGGGGGAACAATGAGCAGTTCTTC.

A few counts support this clone. V is TRBV7-2 and J is TRBJ2-1; 8 nucleotides align to TRBD1. The CDR3 totals 17 residues. The ends lost 1 base at V and 12 bases at J; junction bases unmatched: 17. CDR1 is SGHTA, CDR2 FQGNSA, per germline. The CDR3 sequence is CASSLGMDRVFFRVQFF. In DNA form, the CDR3 reads TGTGCCAGCAGCTTAGGGATGGACAGGGTATTTTTTCGAGTGCAGTTCTTC.

The chain carries TRBV5-8 and TRBJ1-5; D possibly corresponds to TRBD1 (5 bases). The CDR3 is 11 residues long. Germline V gene sequence: CDR1 SGHTS, CDR2 YDEGEE. The V gene lost 3 bases and the J gene lost 9 bases, with 7 bases spanning the gap. The CDR3: CASSSGGPQHF. CDR3 coding DNA: TGTGCCAGCAGCTCGGGGGGGCCCCAGCATTTT.

The genes are TRBV25-1 and TRBJ1-2; TRBD1 is a possible D gene (5 bases). Per the germline V gene, CDR1 is MGHDK and CDR2 is SYGVNS. V was pared by 6 bases and J by 4 bases, with 15 bases between. The CDR3 is made up of 14 amino acids. The CDR3 nucleotides read TGTGCCAGCAGCGAAATGGGGGGAGGCTATGGCTACACCTTC. This codes for CASSEMGGGYGYTF.

There are a few counts of this clone. The J gene is TRBJ2-3, the V gene TRBV28; D gene ambiguous. CDR3 length: 13 amino acids. V was shortened by 5 bases and J by 7 bases, with 13 bases between the two germline ends. Germline V gene data show CDR1 as MDHEN and CDR2 as SYDVKM. CDR3: CASSLNGEHTQYF. CDR3 bases: TGTGCCAGCAGTCTGAATGGGGAACATACGCAGTATTTT.

This clone has a handful of counts. The CDR3 sequence is CASSLFGRRDTQYF. The DNA for the CDR3 is TGTGCCAGCAGCTTGTTCGGGAGGCGAGATACGCAGTATTTT. This chain joins TRBV5-4 and TRBJ2-3, with TRBD2 matching 7 bases. The CDR3 has 14 amino acids. In germline, CDR1 is SGHNT, CDR2 YYREEE (reference sequence). V gave up 1 base and J gave up 5 bases; unmatched junction bases: 4.

This clone was counted only a few times. The chain joins TRBV7-2 to TRBJ2-5; 9 nucleotides line up with TRBD2. CDR3 length: 16 amino acids. Germline V lookup: CDR1 SGHTA, CDR2 FQGNSA. Trimming took 0 bases from V and 4 from J; bases not matched to a gene: 6. The CDR3 sequence: CASSLAPSGMRETQYF. The CDR3 nucleotides read TGTGCCAGCAGCTTAGCTCCTAGCGGGATGAGAGAGACCCAGTACTTC.

This clone was found a few times. At the DNA level, this CDR3 is encoded by other sequences in the same sample as well. The J gene is TRBJ1-2, the V gene TRBV7-2; D gene uncertain. V lost 1 base and J lost 4, with 7 bases in between. The CDR3 consists of 13 residues. Germline CDR1 reads SGHTA; CDR2 reads FQGNSA. DNA of the CDR3: TGTGCCAGCAGCTTAGGGCAGTCCTATGGCTACACCTTC. As protein: CASSLGQSYGYTF.

In this sample, this clone turned up a few times. The rearrangement uses TRBV28 and TRBJ2-7; tentatively, D is TRBD2 (7 bases). Germline V CDR1 and CDR2: MDHEN, SYDVKM. The CDR3 spans 14 residues. V dropped 8 bases and J dropped 6 bases, with 20 bases sitting between them. CDR3 nucleotides: TGTGCCAGCCGCCCGGCGGGGGCAGGGCCCGAGCAGTACTTC. Its protein is CASRPAGAGPEQYF. Together with reference TRBV28 and TRBJ2-7, the CDR3 gives the full variable domain: DVKVTQSSRYLVKRTGEKVFLECVQDMDHENMFWYRQDPGLGLRLIYFSYDVKMKEKGDIPEGYSVSREKKERFSLILESASTNQTSMYLCASRPAGAGPEQYFGPGTRLTVT.